The following is a T cell receptor beta chain sequence with its context. This clone's antigen is unknown. This may be a read error, as it is one base from a much larger clone. A constant-region primer and ProtoScript II reverse transcriptase were used to reverse-transcribe TCRbeta-specific cDNA from roughly 480 ng total RNA. Construction of the TCRbeta libraries relied on three nested rounds of multiplex PCR, following a slightly modified ARM-PCR procedure. Each of the first two PCR rounds ran for approximately 10 cycles using multiplex TRBV1-TRBV30 forward primers together with a Cbeta reverse primer. Sample barcodes and Illumina adapters were attached in a final 25-cycle PCR using Deep VentR polymerase. Before sequencing, amplicons between 200 and 500 bp were purified from gel using a QIAquick gel extraction kit. An Illumina HiSeq 2500 was used to sequence the TCRbeta amplicons with 250-bp paired-end reads. The authors' analysis ran thus. To recover full CDR3 sequences, reads were quality-trimmed using Trimmomatic v0.33 and paired reads were then merged using FLASH v1.2.11. V, D and J germline segments were assigned to the rearranged TCRbeta sequences by MiGEC v1.2.1b. Clonotype statistics and Shannon-Wiener diversity indices were computed with VDJtools v1.0.0. To cut down on sampling bias, every analysis after diversity analysis relied on just the 250 most abundant clonotypes from each sample. TCRdb handled the public reads itself, with Q25 trimming in fastp and clone calling in MiXCR, and kept productive beta chains. A single entry per CDR3 protein holds the most common genes and DNA from its merged rows. Clone size and V and J calls follow TCRdb, not the original study. In all, the sample holds over 100,000 distinct CDR3 sequences, and about two thirds of those were seen once. 8.1% of the sample belongs to the ten largest clones.

This sample is part of a study of tumor-infiltrating lymphocytes in primary liver carcinoma (dated by TCRdb to 2015 to 2018). In the study overall: The five patients, three men and two women aged 30 to 69 years, had hepatocellular carcinoma (four) or combined HCC and intrahepatic cholangiocarcinoma (one). The tumors of the five patients were staged as T1-T3 N0M0, with maximum diameters ranging from 4.2 to 10 cm. A total of about 35 specimens from 5 patients, comprising approximately 25 tumor regions, 5 adjacent noncancerous liver tissues and 5 peripheral blood samples, were covered by TCRbeta repertoire sequencing. Reproducibility between technical replicate repertoires was high, with correlation coefficients above 0.95 and mean shared-clone rates around 0.88. Across five regions of each liver tumor, along with adjacent normal tissue and blood, the study brought together TCRbeta repertoire sequencing, expression microarrays and whole-exome sequencing. Each sample produced roughly 3.65 to 7.5 million productive TCRbeta reads, and read depth showed no significant difference between tissue types.

What the authors observed across the whole study: Because only the TCR beta chain was sequenced and unpaired alpha chains were not captured, true repertoire diversity is likely underestimated. The top 250 clones accounted for a significantly greater share of the repertoire in tumors than in blood (p = 0.039). Because the samples were bulk and unsorted, CD4+ and CD8+ T cell repertoires could not be compared. Pairs of tumor regions showed greater repertoire overlap (mean 36%) than tumor-adjacent pairs (around 17%) or tumor-blood pairs (roughly 14%), which is consistent with antigen-driven expansion. Only 4 or 5 patients were included in the study, and the authors note that the findings should be validated in a larger study.

CDR3 length: 13 amino acids, cysteine to phenylalanine. The DNA shown is the 39-base CDR3, in frame from base 1. V drops 1 base and J drops 0 bases, leaving 1 base in between. Sequences SGHNT (CDR1) and YYREEE (CDR2) are obtained from the germline V gene (reference sequence). Without any cell sorting, total RNA and DNA were co-extracted from approximately 20-30 mg of bulk tissue using the AllPrep DNA/RNA mini kit. Between November 2015 and March 2016, a handful of patients in China with histopathologically diagnosed primary liver carcinoma had surgical resection. Chronic HBV infection was present in the patients, and the patients were treatment-naive at sampling. Fresh tumor and adjacent tissue pieces were bisected; one half was stored in RNAlater at -80°C, the other sent for histology.

The V and J genes are TRBV5-4 and TRBJ2-2; the D gene is not confidently resolved. The TCR sequence derives from a woman aged 60-75 years with primary liver carcinoma and hepatitis B virus infection. Sequenced material: tumor-adjacent normal liver tissue. CDR3 region: CASSLTNTGELFF. The DNA is TGTGCCAGCAGCTTGACGAACACCGGGGAGCTGTTTTTT.